A single sample is the source of the 5 T cell receptor beta chains below, sequenced in a study of CD8 T cells in ankylosing spondylitis. In TCRdb, the 5' RACE reads were re-called with MiXCR into one record per CDR3 protein. Here the sample spans over 110,000 distinct CDR3 sequences, 8% to 9% being singletons. Sample: synovial fluid, either unsorted or a sorted T cell fraction (not recorded which). The receptor source for this set is a male donor with ankylosing spondylitis.

This clonotype was seen a handful of times. The chain combines TRBV6-2 or TRBV6-3 with TRBJ1-6; 7 nucleotides align to TRBD1. Germline CDR1 MNHEY, CDR2 SVGEGT. This CDR3 has 12 amino acids. V lost 7 bases, J lost 14 bases, and 8 bases stayed unmatched. This chain's CDR3 is CASTKQGSALHF. CDR3 DNA sequence: TGTGCCAGCACCAAACAGGGGTCGGCCCTCCACTTT.

This clonotype was counted many times. The chain recombines TRBV12-3 or TRBV12-4 with TRBJ2-3, with D possibly being TRBD2 (5 bases). Trimming stripped 6 bases from V and 2 bases from J, with 18 bases between. The CDR3 has 16 residues. The DNA for the CDR3 is TGTGCCAGCAGCTCCCCTCGGACTGCCCTCACAGATACGCAGTATTTT. Protein sequence: CASSSPRTALTDTQYF.

This clonotype appeared many times. The chain is built from TRBV5-8 and TRBJ2-4; a possible D gene is TRBD1 (5 bases). Deletions cut 5 bases from V and 9 bases from J, with 12 bases between. The length of the CDR3 is 12 residues. Germline assignment: CDR1 SGHTS and CDR2 YDEGEE. The CDR3 here is CASRGPSGIQYF. DNA for the CDR3: TGTGCCAGCAGGGGGCCCTCCGGCATTCAGTACTTC.

This clonotype was seen repeatedly, ten times or more. This sequence joins TRBV7-8 and TRBJ2-7; TRBD1 aligns across 7 bases. V shed 5 bases and J 0 bases; nucleotides not matched to a gene: 7. Germline values: CDR1 SGHVS, CDR2 FQNEAQ. The CDR3 is 15 amino acids. CDR3: CASSPGQTSSYEQYF. In DNA form, the CDR3 reads TGTGCCAGCAGCCCGGGACAGACCAGCTCCTACGAGCAGTACTTC.

This chain connects TRBV20-1 to TRBJ2-1; D not certain. This CDR3 is 12 amino acids long. Trimming removed 2 bases at V and 6 bases at J, with 8 bases between. Germline V gene lookup returns CDR1 DFQATT and CDR2 SNEGSKA (reference sequence). For the CDR3, the DNA is TGCAGTGCTAGACGTAACAGCAATGAGCAGTTCTTC. Its protein product is CSARRNSNEQFF.